The 21 T cell receptor beta chains listed next were all sequenced from one sample in a study of glioma-infiltrating T cells after dendritic cell vaccination (dated by TCRdb to about 2016). Library method: the immunoSEQ multiplex PCR assay. As stored in TCRdb, this immuneACCESS dataset retains in-frame rearrangements with V and J assigned. A fraction of the clones does not appear; measured against another copy, unresolved V genes explain less than half of the discrepancy, and the remainder lacks a known reason. The sample table contains about 64,000 clones; only one count was recorded for about 81% of them. About 8.9% of the sample rests with the top ten. The source was blood, collected before dendritic cell vaccination. All receptors derive from a human donor with glioblastoma.

The rearrangement uses TRBV5-1 and TRBJ2-7; 9 nucleotides line up with TRBD1. Per germline, CDR1 SGHRS and CDR2 YFSETQ. The length of the CDR3 is 16 residues. The ends lost 4 bases at V and 0 bases at J; junction bases unmatched: 8. The CDR3 DNA follows: TGCGCCAGCAGCCCTAGGACAGGGGCGAGCTCCTACGAGCAGTACTTC. It translates to CASSPRTGASSYEQYF.

This clone is medium-sized by share. This chain connects TRBV11-3 to TRBJ2-3; 8 bases are a match to TRBD2. J gave up 4 bases and V 3 bases, and 6 bases lay outside the gene matches. CDR3 size: 15 residues. Per germline, CDR1 SGHNT and CDR2 YENEEA. The CDR3 DNA is TGTGCCAGCAGCTTGGGAGCGGGGGACTCAGATACGCAGTATTTT. It encodes CASSLGAGDSDTQYF.

The chain has TRBV2 and TRBJ1-3, with D perhaps TRBD1 (5 bases). Trimming took 3 bases from V and 4 from J, leaving 13 bases between them. Germline CDR1 SNHLY, CDR2 FYNNEI. The CDR3 loop spans 15 amino acids. For the CDR3, the DNA is TGTGCCAGCAGTGAGTCCCGGGGGGTCGGAAACACCATATATTTT. Translating gives CASSESRGVGNTIYF. Using reference TRBV2 and TRBJ1-3 for the parts outside the CDR3, the full variable domain is EPEVTQTPSHQVTQMGQEVILRCVPISNHLYFYWYRQILGQKVEFLVSFYNNEISEKSEIFDDQFSVERPDGSNFTLKIRSTKLEDSAMYFCASSESRGVGNTIYFGEGSWLTVV.

The CDR3 sequence: CASIRTGELFF. For the CDR3, the DNA is TGTGCCAGCATCCGTACCGGGGAGCTGTTTTTT. The J gene is TRBJ2-2, the V gene TRBV7-9; D not resolved. The CDR3 sequence is 11 residues long. V gave up 7 bases and J gave up 5 bases, with 5 bases separating them. CDR1 is SEHNR and CDR2 is FQNEAQ in the germline V gene (reference sequence). Filled out from reference TRBV7-9 and TRBJ2-2, the complete variable domain reads DTGVSQNPRHKITKRGQNVTFRCDPISEHNRLYWYRQTLGQGPEFLTYFQNEAQLEKSRLLSDRFSAERPKGSFSTLEIQRTEQGDSAMYLCASIRTGELFFGEGSRLTVL.

V gene TRBV19 combines with J gene TRBJ1-4; 9 nucleotides agree with TRBD1. Germline CDR1 LNHDA, CDR2 SQIVND (reference sequence). This CDR3 region has 15 residues. The J segment lost 11 bases and the V segment lost 4 bases, leaving 11 bases of the junction unmatched. The DNA of the CDR3 is TGTGCCAGTAGTACCTCCGGGACAGGGTTGTGGAAACTGTTTTTT. Amino acids: CASSTSGTGLWKLFF.

This rearrangement joins TRBV27 to TRBJ1-4; 8 bases line up with TRBD1. Germline CDR1 and CDR2: MNHEY and SMNVEV (reference sequence). This CDR3 is built from 13 residues. J lost 7 bases, V lost 3 bases, and 1 base had no gene match. The CDR3 spells CASSFGQGEKLFF. The CDR3 nucleotides read TGTGCCAGCAGTTTCGGACAGGGTGAAAAACTGTTTTTT.

The chain combines TRBV2 with TRBJ2-5; a possible D gene is TRBD1 (6 bases). Germline-derived CDR1 and CDR2 are SNHLY and FYNNEI. CDR3 length equals 15 residues. The V end lost 5 bases, the J end lost 1 base, and 14 bases lay between the germline ends. DNA for the CDR3: TGTGCCAGCAGTCAGAGGGCAGGGGCCCAAGAGACCCAGTACTTC. This sequence encodes CASSQRAGAQETQYF.

This rearrangement joins TRBV28 to TRBJ2-2; D perhaps matches TRBD2 (5 bases). The V gene lost 3 bases and the J gene lost 0 bases, with 14 bases spanning the gap. The CDR3 is 17 residues long. Germline CDR1 is MDHEN and CDR2 is SYDVKM. The DNA for the CDR3 is TGTGCCAGCAGTTTTCCCGGGGTATCTTCGAACACCGGGGAGCTGTTTTTT. Translation: CASSFPGVSSNTGELFF. Looking up the rest from reference TRBV28 and TRBJ2-2 gives the full variable domain: DVKVTQSSRYLVKRTGEKVFLECVQDMDHENMFWYRQDPGLGLRLIYFSYDVKMKEKGDIPEGYSVSREKKERFSLILESASTNQTSMYLCASSFPGVSSNTGELFFGEGSRLTVL.

The genes are TRBV4-1 and TRBJ2-5; tentative D call: TRBD2 (6 bases). Germline values: CDR1 MGHRA, CDR2 YSYEKL. With 6 bases removed from V and 4 bases from J, the gap between germline ends came to 15 bases. The length of the CDR3 is 14 residues. CDR3 coding DNA: TGCGCCAGCAGTGAGGGGCTAGCGATAGAGACCCAGTACTTC. This gives the protein CASSEGLAIETQYF.

This chain joins TRBV11-2 and TRBJ1-2; D may be TRBD1 (5 bases). The CDR3 length is 14 residues. Germline V gives CDR1 SGHAT, CDR2 FQNNGV. Trimming stripped 4 bases from V and 2 bases from J, with 11 bases between. CDR3 sequence reads: CASSSWTQNYGYTF. In nucleotides, the CDR3 is TGTGCCAGCAGCTCCTGGACACAAAACTATGGCTACACCTTC.

The chain recombines TRBV28 with TRBJ1-3; tentatively, D is TRBD1 (5 bases). Germline loops: CDR1 MDHEN, CDR2 SYDVKM. This CDR3 is 15 amino acids long. V dropped 11 bases and J dropped 1 base, with 18 bases sitting between them. The DNA of the CDR3 is TGTGCCGGCGGGGCCCCCGGAGGTTCTGGAAACACCATATATTTT. It yields the protein CAGGAPGGSGNTIYF.

This chain uses TRBV6-4 with TRBJ2-5; D is ambiguous. The germline gives CDR1 MRHNA, CDR2 SNTAGT. V shed 3 bases and J shed 5 bases, with 16 bases lying between them. This CDR3 is 15 amino acids long. The CDR3 here is CASSEASTSMETQYF. CDR3 bases: TGTGCCAGCAGTGAAGCTAGTACCTCAATGGAGACCCAGTACTTC.

V and J are TRBV4-2 and TRBJ1-5; D remains ambiguous. V lost 1 base, J lost 6 bases, and 7 bases lay in between. This CDR3 contains 13 residues. CDR1 and CDR2 from the germline V gene are LGHNA and YNFKEQ. The CDR3 reads CASSQVPGQPQHF. CDR3 DNA sequence: TGTGCCAGCAGCCAAGTCCCCGGTCAGCCCCAGCATTTT.

This sequence joins TRBV19 and TRBJ1-5, with D possibly matching TRBD1 (5 bases). Trimming stripped 3 bases from V and 4 bases from J, with 13 bases between. Germline loops: CDR1 LNHDA, CDR2 SQIVND (reference sequence). The CDR3 covers 15 residues. The CDR3 is CASSISGGGNQPQHF. As DNA, the CDR3 is TGTGCCAGTAGTATCAGTGGGGGAGGGAATCAGCCCCAGCATTTT.

V gene TRBV28 combines with J gene TRBJ2-5; no firm D call. The J call may be incorrect, as the DNA end agrees better with TRBJ2-7. This CDR3 is built from 14 residues. CDR1 and CDR2 from the germline V gene are MDHEN and SYDVKM. The CDR3 loop is CASSVNLGVYEQYF. Written as DNA, the CDR3 is TGTGCCAGCAGTGTCAACCTAGGAGTATACGAGCAGTACTTC.

This chain connects TRBV10-2 to TRBJ2-7; no reliable D call. CDR3 size: 11 residues. The germline gives CDR1 WSHSY, CDR2 SAAADI. With 4 bases removed from V and 4 bases from J, the gap between germline ends came to 5 bases. CDR3 DNA sequence: TGCGCCAGCAGTGTACGGTACGAGCAGTACTTC. It codes for CASSVRYEQYF.

The chain uses TRBV28 and TRBJ2-1, with TRBD2 matching 13 bases. The CDR3 covers 14 residues. The junction had 6 bases not matched to a gene; V was cut back by 7 bases and J by 9 bases. CDR1 MDHEN and CDR2 SYDVKM come from the germline V gene. The CDR3: CASKTSGGALEQFF. CDR3 DNA sequence: TGTGCCAGCAAAACTAGCGGGGGGGCCCTTGAGCAGTTCTTC.

The V and J genes are TRBV11-3 and TRBJ2-7; 12 bases line up with TRBD1. V dropped 5 bases and J dropped 2; count of bases not matched to a gene: 4. The CDR3 has 15 amino acids. The germline V gene encodes CDR1 SGHNT and CDR2 YENEEA. The CDR3 loop reads CASSPGQGAAYEQYF. CDR3 coding DNA: TGTGCCAGCAGCCCGGGACAGGGGGCCGCCTACGAGCAGTACTTC.

This chain links TRBV11-2 with TRBJ1-5; a weak D match, TRBD1 (6 bases). The ends were cut back, 1 base at V and 7 bases at J, with 11 bases in the middle. This CDR3 contains 14 residues. Germline loops: CDR1 SGHAT, CDR2 FQNNGV. CDR3 loop: CASSLVGGRQPQHF. In DNA form, the CDR3 reads TGTGCCAGCAGCTTAGTAGGGGGACGGCAGCCCCAGCATTTT.

This clone was counted between two and nine times. Compared with germline, one end of the junction differs, possibly owing to a read error. This rearrangement joins TRBV4-1 to TRBJ2-7, with D possibly being TRBD2 (5 bases). Per the germline V gene, CDR1 is MGHRA and CDR2 is YSYEKL. This CDR3 is 13 amino acids long. Written as DNA, the CDR3 is TGCGCCAGCCGCCAAACGGAGGCGAGCGAGCAGTACTTC. Translation gives CASRQTEASEQYF.

The chain has TRBV7-9 and TRBJ2-3; 10 bases line up with TRBD2. This CDR3 has 15 residues. Germline loops: CDR1 SEHNR, CDR2 FQNEAQ (reference sequence). The ends lost 4 bases at V and 4 bases at J; junction bases unmatched: 5. Here the CDR3 reads CASSSSGGVADTQYF. CDR3 DNA sequence: TGTGCCAGCAGCTCAAGCGGGGGGGTCGCAGATACGCAGTATTTT.